The 12 T cell receptor beta chains below come from one sample, sequenced in a study of cytomegalovirus exposure and HLA in healthy donors. Assay used: immunoSEQ multiplex PCR; TCRdb lists only in-frame clones, some missing. The profile shows 140,000 or so clones, approximately 89% of them singletons. Source material: PBMCs. The receptors stem from a young man in good health and CMV-seronegative.

The chain joins TRBV5-1 to TRBJ2-7, with 9 bases lining up with TRBD1. This CDR3 contains 16 residues. In germline, CDR1 is SGHRS, CDR2 YFSETQ. Trimming removed 4 bases from V and 1 base from J; junction bases left unmatched: 9. The CDR3 sequence is CASSQTPGQGSYEQYF. The CDR3 coding sequence is TGCGCCAGCAGCCAAACTCCGGGACAGGGTTCCTACGAGCAGTACTTC.

The V gene is TRBV5-1, the J gene TRBJ1-1; a possible D gene is TRBD1 (5 bases). V shed 1 base and J shed 4 bases, with 20 bases lying between them. Germline-derived CDR1 and CDR2 are SGHRS and YFSETQ. This CDR3 has 17 amino acids. The CDR3 DNA sequence: TGCGCCAGCAGCTTGTCCGCGGTTCTGATGGGGGGCACTGAAGCTTTCTTT. This codes for CASSLSAVLMGGTEAFF.

This clone occurred once. The chain uses TRBV6-5 and TRBJ2-7; D is perhaps TRBD1 (6 bases). V was cut by 2 bases and J by 6 bases, with 14 bases left in between. This CDR3 is built from 14 residues. Per the germline V gene, CDR1 is MNHEY and CDR2 is SVGAGI. The CDR3 spells CASSYKQMGAEQYV. CDR3 bases: TGTGCCAGCAGTTACAAGCAGATGGGGGCCGAGCAGTACGTC.

The chain joins TRBV7-6 to TRBJ2-5; 14 bases match TRBD2. This CDR3 comprises 15 residues. Germline CDR1 reads SGHVS; CDR2 reads FNYEAQ. V was clipped by 5 bases and J by 7 bases; unmatched bases: 6. DNA of the CDR3: TGTGCCAGCAGCGCCGGGACTAGCGGGGGCGGGACCCAGTACTTC. This encodes CASSAGTSGGGTQYF.

There are a few counts of this clone. The V gene is TRBV10-3, the J gene TRBJ1-6, with no clear D. This CDR3 has 12 amino acids. CDR1 and CDR2 (germline): ENHRY, SYGVKD. V was pared by 4 bases and J by 12 bases, with 10 bases between. CDR3 residues: CAISGELVPLHF. The CDR3 nucleotides read TGTGCCATCAGTGGGGAGTTAGTACCCCTCCACTTT.

The J gene is TRBJ2-7, the V gene TRBV7-8, with no clear D. Germline CDR1 reads SGHVS; CDR2 reads FQNEAQ. Trimming took 1 base from V and 4 from J, leaving 11 bases between them. This CDR3 region has 14 residues. This CDR3 reads CASSLGGSQYEQYV. The CDR3 nucleotides are TGTGCCAGCAGCTTAGGCGGTAGTCAGTACGAGCAGTACGTC.

The rearrangement joins TRBV9 to TRBJ2-5, with D possibly TRBD2 on 6 matching bases. There are 14 residues in the CDR3. Germline V gene data show CDR1 as SGDLS and CDR2 as YYNGEE. Trimming cost V 4 bases and J 4 bases, with 14 bases left between them. CDR3 residues: CASSQTRGPETQYF. Here the CDR3 DNA reads TGTGCCAGCAGCCAGACTAGGGGCCCAGAGACCCAGTACTTC.

CDR3 in DNA: TGTGCCTGGAGTCCCCCTGACTGGAGCGCGACCGGGGAGCTGTTTTTT. Its translation: CAWSPPDWSATGELFF. This rearrangement joins TRBV30 to TRBJ2-2; no clear D gene. V was pared by 2 bases and J by 5 bases, with 18 bases between. Per germline, CDR1 GTSNPN and CDR2 SVGIG (reference sequence). CDR3 size: 16 residues.

The chain employs TRBV27 and TRBJ1-1; TRBD1 is a possible D gene (5 bases). Germline V gives CDR1 MNHEY, CDR2 SMNVEV (reference sequence). Between the trimmed V and J ends, which lost 1 base and 4 bases, there was a span of 10 bases. The CDR3 runs to 14 residues. The CDR3 region is CASSLWGLTTEAFF. The CDR3 DNA sequence: TGTGCCAGCAGTTTATGGGGCCTGACCACTGAAGCTTTCTTT.

This clone was recorded only once. This sequence joins TRBV7-9 and TRBJ1-1; a possible D gene is TRBD1 (5 bases). Germline V gene lookup returns CDR1 SEHNR and CDR2 FQNEAQ (reference sequence). V was cut by 5 bases and J by 8 bases, with 15 bases left in between. The CDR3 totals 13 residues. In nucleotides, the CDR3 is TGTGCCAGCAGCCGTCGGGCGGGGACCGAAGCTTTCTTT. Translation gives CASSRRAGTEAFF.

The V call is TRBV4-3, the J call TRBJ2-4; tentatively, D is TRBD1 (5 bases). Germline CDR1 is LGHNA and CDR2 is YSLEER. The CDR3 covers 16 residues. Deletions cut 0 bases from V and 0 bases from J, with 9 bases between. CDR3 protein: CASSQDPQGAKNIQYF. As DNA, the CDR3 is TGCGCCAGCAGCCAAGATCCTCAGGGAGCCAAAAACATTCAGTACTTC.

This clone is a singleton in its sample. The V gene is TRBV7-9, the J gene TRBJ2-3; TRBD2 matches at 12 bases. Germline CDR1 SEHNR, CDR2 FQNEAQ (reference sequence). This CDR3 region has 15 residues. V lost 8 bases and J lost 6; bases outside the gene matches: 9. This CDR3 is CASRRTSGTWDTQYF. The CDR3 region has the DNA TGTGCCAGCCGACGGACTAGCGGGACCTGGGATACGCAGTATTTT.